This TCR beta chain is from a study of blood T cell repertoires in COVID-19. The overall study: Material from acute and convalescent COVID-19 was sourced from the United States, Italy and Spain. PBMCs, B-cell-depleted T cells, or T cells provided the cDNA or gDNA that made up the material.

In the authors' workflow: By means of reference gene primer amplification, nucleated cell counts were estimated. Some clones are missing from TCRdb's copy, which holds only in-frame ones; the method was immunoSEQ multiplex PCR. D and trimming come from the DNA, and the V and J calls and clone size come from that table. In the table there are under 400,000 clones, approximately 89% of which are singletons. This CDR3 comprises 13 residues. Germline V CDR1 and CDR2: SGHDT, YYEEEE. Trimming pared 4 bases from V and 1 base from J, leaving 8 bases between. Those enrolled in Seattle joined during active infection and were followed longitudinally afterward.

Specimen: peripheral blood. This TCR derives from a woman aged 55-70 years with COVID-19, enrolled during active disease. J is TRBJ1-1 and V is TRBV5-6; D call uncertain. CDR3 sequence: CASSLPRNTEAFF. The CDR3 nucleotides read TGTGCCAGCAGCCTACCTAGGAACACTGAAGCTTTCTTT.